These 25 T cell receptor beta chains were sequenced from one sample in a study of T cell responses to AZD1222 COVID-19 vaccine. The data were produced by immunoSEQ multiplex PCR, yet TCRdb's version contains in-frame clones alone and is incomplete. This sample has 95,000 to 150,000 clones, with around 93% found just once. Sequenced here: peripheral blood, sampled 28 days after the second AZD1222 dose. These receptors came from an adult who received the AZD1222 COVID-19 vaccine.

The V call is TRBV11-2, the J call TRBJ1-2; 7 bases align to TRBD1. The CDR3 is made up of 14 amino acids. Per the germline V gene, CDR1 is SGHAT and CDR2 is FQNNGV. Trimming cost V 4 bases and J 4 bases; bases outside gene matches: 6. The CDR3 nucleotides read TGTGCCAGCAGCTCCCTGGGACAGATCTATGGCTACACCTTC. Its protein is CASSSLGQIYGYTF.

The CDR3 bases are TGCGCCAGCAGCCCTGGACTAGCGGGAATCACAGATACGCAGTATTTT. This codes for CASSPGLAGITDTQYF. This chain connects TRBV5-1 to TRBJ2-3, with 12 bases matching TRBD2. With 4 bases clipped from V and 2 bases from J, the junction kept 5 bases outside the gene matches. The CDR3 covers 16 residues. The V gene's germline CDR1 is SGHRS and CDR2 YFSETQ.

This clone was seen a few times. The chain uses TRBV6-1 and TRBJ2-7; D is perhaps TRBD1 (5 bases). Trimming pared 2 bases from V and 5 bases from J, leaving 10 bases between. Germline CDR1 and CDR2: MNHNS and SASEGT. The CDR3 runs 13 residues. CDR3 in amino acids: CASSEIRADEQYF. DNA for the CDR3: TGTGCCAGCAGTGAAATCAGGGCGGACGAGCAGTACTTC.

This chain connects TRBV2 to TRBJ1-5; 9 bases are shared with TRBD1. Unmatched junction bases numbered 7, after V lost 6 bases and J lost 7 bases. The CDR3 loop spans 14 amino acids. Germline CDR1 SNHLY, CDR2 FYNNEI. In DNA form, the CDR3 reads TGTGCCAGCAGATGGACAGGGGCCTTCCAGCCCCAGCATTTT. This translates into CASRWTGAFQPQHF.

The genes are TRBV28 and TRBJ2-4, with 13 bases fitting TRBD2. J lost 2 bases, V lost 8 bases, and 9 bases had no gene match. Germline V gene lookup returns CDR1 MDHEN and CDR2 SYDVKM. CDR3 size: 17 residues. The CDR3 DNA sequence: TGTGCCAGCTCTCCGGGACTAGCGGGATCGTCCAAAAACATTCAGTACTTC. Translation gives CASSPGLAGSSKNIQYF.

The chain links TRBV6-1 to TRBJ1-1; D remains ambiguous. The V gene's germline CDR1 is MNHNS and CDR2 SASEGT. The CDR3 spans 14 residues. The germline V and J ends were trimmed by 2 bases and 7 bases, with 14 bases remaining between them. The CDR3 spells CASSEPVDWGEAFF. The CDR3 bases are TGTGCCAGCAGTGAACCCGTCGACTGGGGTGAAGCTTTCTTT.

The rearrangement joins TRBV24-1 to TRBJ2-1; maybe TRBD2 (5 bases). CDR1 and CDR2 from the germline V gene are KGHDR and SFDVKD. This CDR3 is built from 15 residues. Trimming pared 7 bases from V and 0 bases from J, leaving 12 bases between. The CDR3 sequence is CATRPSGSSYNEQFF. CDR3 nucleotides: TGTGCCACCAGGCCGTCGGGGAGCTCCTACAATGAGCAGTTCTTC.

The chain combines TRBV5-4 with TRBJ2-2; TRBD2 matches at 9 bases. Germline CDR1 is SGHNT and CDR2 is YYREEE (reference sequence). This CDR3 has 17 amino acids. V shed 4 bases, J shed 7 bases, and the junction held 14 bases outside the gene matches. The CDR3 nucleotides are TGTGCCAGCAGCCGGGGACGCGGGGGGGGCCCCGTCGGGGAGCTGTTTTTT. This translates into CASSRGRGGGPVGELFF.

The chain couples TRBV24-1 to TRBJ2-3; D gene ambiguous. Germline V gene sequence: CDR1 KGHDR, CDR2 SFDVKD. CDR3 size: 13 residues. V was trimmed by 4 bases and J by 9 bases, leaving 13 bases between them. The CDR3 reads CATSESGFGTQYF. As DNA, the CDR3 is TGTGCCACCAGTGAATCCGGGTTTGGGACGCAGTATTTT.

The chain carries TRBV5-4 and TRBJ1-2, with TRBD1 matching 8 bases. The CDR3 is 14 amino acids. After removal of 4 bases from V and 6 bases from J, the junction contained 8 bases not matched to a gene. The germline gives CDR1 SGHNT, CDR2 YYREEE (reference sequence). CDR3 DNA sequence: TGTGCCAGCAGCCCCGGACAGGGTCGGAATGGCTACACCTTC. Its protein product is CASSPGQGRNGYTF.

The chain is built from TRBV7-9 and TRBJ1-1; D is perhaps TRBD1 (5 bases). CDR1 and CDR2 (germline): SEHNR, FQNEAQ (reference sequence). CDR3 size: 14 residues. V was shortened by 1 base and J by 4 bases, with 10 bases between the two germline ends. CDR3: CASSLGMGLTEAFF. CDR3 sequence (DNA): TGTGCCAGCAGCTTAGGGATGGGGCTCACTGAAGCTTTCTTT.

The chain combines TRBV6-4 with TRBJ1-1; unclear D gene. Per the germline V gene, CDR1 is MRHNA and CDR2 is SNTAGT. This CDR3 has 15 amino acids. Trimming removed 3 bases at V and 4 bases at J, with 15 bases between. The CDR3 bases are TGTGCCAGCAGTGAAATTAGGGTCTCAGGCACTGAAGCTTTCTTT. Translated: CASSEIRVSGTEAFF.

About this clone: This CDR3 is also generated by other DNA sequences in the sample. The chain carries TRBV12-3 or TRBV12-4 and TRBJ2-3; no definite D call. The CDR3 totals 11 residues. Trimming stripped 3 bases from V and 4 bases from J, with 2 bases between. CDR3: CASSFSDTQYF. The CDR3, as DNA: TGTGCCAGCAGTTTCTCAGATACGCAGTATTTT.

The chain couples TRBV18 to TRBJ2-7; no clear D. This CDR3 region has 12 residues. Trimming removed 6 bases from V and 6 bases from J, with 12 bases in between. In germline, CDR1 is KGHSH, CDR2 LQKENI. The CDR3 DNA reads TGTGCCAGCTCTGATCCCCCAGGCGAGCAGTACTTC. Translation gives CASSDPPGEQYF.

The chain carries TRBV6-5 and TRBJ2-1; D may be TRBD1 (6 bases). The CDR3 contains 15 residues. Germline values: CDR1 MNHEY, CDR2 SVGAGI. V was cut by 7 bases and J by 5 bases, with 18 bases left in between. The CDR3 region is CASTSNRDLNNEQFF. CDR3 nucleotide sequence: TGTGCCAGCACATCGAACAGGGATTTAAACAATGAGCAGTTCTTC.

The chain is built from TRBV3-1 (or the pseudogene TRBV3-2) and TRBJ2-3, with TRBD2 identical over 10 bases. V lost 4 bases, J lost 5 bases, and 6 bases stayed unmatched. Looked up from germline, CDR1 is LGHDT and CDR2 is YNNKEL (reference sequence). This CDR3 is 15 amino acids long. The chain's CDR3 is CASSPQAGGRDTQYF. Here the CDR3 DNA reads TGTGCCAGCAGCCCTCAAGCGGGGGGGCGAGATACGCAGTATTTT.

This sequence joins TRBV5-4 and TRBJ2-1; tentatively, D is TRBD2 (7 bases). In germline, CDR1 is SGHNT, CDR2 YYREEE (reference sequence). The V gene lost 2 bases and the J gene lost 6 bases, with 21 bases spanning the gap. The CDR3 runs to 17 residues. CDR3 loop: CASSFVLGGGPGNEQFF. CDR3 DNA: TGTGCCAGCAGCTTTGTCCTTGGGGGGGGCCCGGGCAATGAGCAGTTCTTC.

The CDR3 loop is CASSLRQALTYGYTF. As DNA, the CDR3 is TGTGCCAGCAGCTTGAGACAGGCCCTGACCTATGGCTACACCTTC. The chain uses TRBV5-4 and TRBJ1-2; a possible D gene is TRBD1 (6 bases). The CDR3 totals 15 residues. CDR1 is SGHNT and CDR2 is YYREEE in the germline V gene (reference sequence). The V gene lost 1 base and the J gene lost 4 bases, with 14 bases spanning the gap.

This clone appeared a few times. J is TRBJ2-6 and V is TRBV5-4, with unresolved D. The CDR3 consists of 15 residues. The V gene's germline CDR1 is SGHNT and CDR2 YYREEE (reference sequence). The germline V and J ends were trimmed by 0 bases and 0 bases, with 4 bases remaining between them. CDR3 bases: TGTGCCAGCAGCTTGGCGTACTCTGGGGCCAACGTCCTGACTTTC. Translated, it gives CASSLAYSGANVLTF. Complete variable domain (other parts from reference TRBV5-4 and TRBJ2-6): ETGVTQSPTHLIKTRGQQVTLRCSSQSGHNTVSWYQQALGQGPQFIFQYYREEENGRGNFPPRFSGLQFPNYSSELNVNALELDDSALYLCASSLAYSGANVLTFGAGSRLTVL.

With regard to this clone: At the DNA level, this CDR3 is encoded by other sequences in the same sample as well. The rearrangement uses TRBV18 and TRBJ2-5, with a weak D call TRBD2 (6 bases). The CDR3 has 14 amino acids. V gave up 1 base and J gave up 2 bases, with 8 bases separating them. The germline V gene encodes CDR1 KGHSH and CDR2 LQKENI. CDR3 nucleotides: TGTGCCAGCTCACCACTAGCGGCGCAAGAGACCCAGTACTTC. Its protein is CASSPLAAQETQYF.

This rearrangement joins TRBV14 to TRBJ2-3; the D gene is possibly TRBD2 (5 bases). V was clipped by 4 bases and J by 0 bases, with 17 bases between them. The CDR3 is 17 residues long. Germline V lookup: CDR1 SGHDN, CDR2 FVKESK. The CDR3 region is CASSPNPAATSTDTQYF. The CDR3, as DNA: TGTGCCAGCAGCCCCAACCCAGCGGCCACCAGCACAGATACGCAGTATTTT.

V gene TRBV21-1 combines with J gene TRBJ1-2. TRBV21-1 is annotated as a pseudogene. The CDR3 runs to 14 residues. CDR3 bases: TGTGCCAGCAGCAAATTTGGGACTCCGCTTGGCTACACCTTC. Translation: CASSKFGTPLGYTF.

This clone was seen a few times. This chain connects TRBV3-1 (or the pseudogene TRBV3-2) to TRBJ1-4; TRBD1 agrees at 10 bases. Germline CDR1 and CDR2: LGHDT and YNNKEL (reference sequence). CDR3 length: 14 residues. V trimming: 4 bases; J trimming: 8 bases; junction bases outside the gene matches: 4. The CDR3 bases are TGTGCCAGCAGCCTTCGGACAGGGGGAGAAAAACTGTTTTTT. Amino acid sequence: CASSLRTGGEKLFF.

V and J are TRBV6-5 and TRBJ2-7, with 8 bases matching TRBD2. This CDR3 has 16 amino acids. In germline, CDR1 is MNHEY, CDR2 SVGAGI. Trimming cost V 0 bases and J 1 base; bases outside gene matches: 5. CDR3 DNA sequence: TGTGCCAGCAGTTACTCCCGCCAGCGGGAGTCCTACGAGCAGTACTTC. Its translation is CASSYSRQRESYEQYF.

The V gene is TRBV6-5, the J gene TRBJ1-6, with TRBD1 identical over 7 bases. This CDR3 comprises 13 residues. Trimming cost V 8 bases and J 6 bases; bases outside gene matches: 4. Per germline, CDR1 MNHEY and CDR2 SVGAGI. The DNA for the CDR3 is TGTGCCAGCGGGACAGAGGGTAATTCACCCCTCCACTTT. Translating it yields CASGTEGNSPLHF.